This T cell receptor beta chain was documented in a study of blood T cells in healthy people across ages. The CDR3 length is 16 residues. CDR1 is LGHNA, CDR2 YSLEER, per germline. The V gene lost 4 bases and the J gene lost 0 bases, with 16 bases spanning the gap. A J-beta primer mix and a sample-barcoded 5' primer were used in a second PCR of about 7 to 12 cycles. Via MiXCR, TCRdb re-called the 5' RACE reads, giving one row per CDR3 protein. The table includes around 1.5 million distinct CDR3 sequences, 59% detected once. This clonotype has just a few counts. The rearrangement joins TRBV4-3 to TRBJ2-7; maybe TRBD1 (6 bases). This TCR was sampled from a man between 18 and 35 years old in good health. The sequenced sample consisted of blood. The CDR3 DNA follows: TGCGCCAGCAGCCCCAACAGGGACGCGAGCTCCTACGAGCAGTACTTC. Translated, it gives CASSPNRDASSYEQYF.